These 30 T cell receptor beta chains were sequenced from one sample in a study of blood T cell repertoires in COVID-19. Only in-frame clones appear in the TCRdb table, and some are missing; sequencing was by immunoSEQ multiplex PCR. The sample carries roughly 230,000 clones, about nine tenths recorded once. Sequencing input: PBMCs or T cells enriched from blood (not recorded which). These receptors originate from a man aged 25 to 40 in a cohort exposed to, infected with or recovered from COVID-19 (not recorded which).

CDR3 sequence reads: CASSPHQGGGYTF. The CDR3 DNA reads TGTGCCAGCAGTCCCCACCAGGGAGGAGGCTACACCTTC. The rearrangement links TRBV6-1 to TRBJ1-2; possible D gene TRBD1, 5 bases. Trimming shortened V by 5 bases and J by 8 bases, and 15 bases separated the two germline ends. From germline, CDR1 is MNHNS and CDR2 SASEGT. The CDR3 spans 13 residues.

The J gene is TRBJ2-1, the V gene TRBV2; 9 bases align to TRBD2. V trimming: 6 bases; J trimming: 4 bases; junction bases outside the gene matches: 4. The germline CDR1 and CDR2 sequences are SNHLY and FYNNEI. The CDR3 spans 14 residues. The CDR3 spells CASRLAGVYNEQFF. The CDR3 bases are TGTGCCAGCAGACTAGCGGGCGTATACAATGAGCAGTTCTTC. The complete variable domain, with remaining parts taken from reference TRBV2 and TRBJ2-1, reads EPEVTQTPSHQVTQMGQEVILRCVPISNHLYFYWYRQILGQKVEFLVSFYNNEISEKSEIFDDQFSVERPDGSNFTLKIRSTKLEDSAMYFCASRLAGVYNEQFFGPGTRLTVL.

This clone has a handful of counts. The chain has TRBV27 and TRBJ2-2; 8 bases match TRBD2. With V trimmed by 6 bases and J by 7 bases, 13 bases remained unmatched. The CDR3 is 16 amino acids. Germline V gives CDR1 MNHEY, CDR2 SMNVEV (reference sequence). The DNA for the CDR3 is TGTGCCAGCAGCCGACTGGGACTAGACCAAGGCGGGGAGCTGTTTTTT. The encoded protein is CASSRLGLDQGGELFF.

This chain links TRBV2 with TRBJ1-1; perhaps TRBD1 as D (6 bases). Trimming shortened V by 7 bases and J by 7 bases, and 19 bases separated the two germline ends. CDR1 and CDR2 (germline): SNHLY, FYNNEI. The CDR3 runs 14 residues. CDR3: CASTQGQGKGEAFF. The CDR3 region has the DNA TGTGCCAGCACCCAAGGGCAGGGGAAAGGTGAAGCTTTCTTT.

CDR3 nucleotide sequence: TGTGCCAGCAGTTACCAGGGGGCGAGCACCGGGGAGCTGTTTTTT. Residues: CASSYQGASTGELFF. The chain carries TRBV6-2 or TRBV6-3 and TRBJ2-2, with 8 bases fitting TRBD1. This CDR3 spans 15 amino acids. The germline V gene has CDR1 MNHEY and CDR2 SVGEGT. V shed 2 bases and J 4 bases; nucleotides not matched to a gene: 3.

The chain joins TRBV9 to TRBJ2-3; weak D call: TRBD1 (5 bases). The CDR3 totals 15 residues. In germline, CDR1 is SGDLS, CDR2 YYNGEE. V lost 4 bases and J 1 base, leaving 13 bases between the germline ends. This CDR3 reads CASSPSLGRTDTQYF. DNA of the CDR3: TGTGCCAGCAGCCCATCGTTGGGGCGCACAGATACGCAGTATTTT. Supplemented by reference TRBV9 and TRBJ2-3, the full variable domain reads DSGVTQTPKHLITATGQRVTLRCSPRSGDLSVYWYQQSLDQGLQFLIQYYNGEERAKGNILERFSAQQFPDLHSELNLSSLELGDSALYFCASSPSLGRTDTQYFGPGTRLTVL.

This chain connects TRBV7-3 to TRBJ2-3; TRBD1 might be the D (5 bases). The CDR3 contains 14 residues. Trimming pared 7 bases from V and 4 bases from J, leaving 15 bases between. Germline V gene sequence: CDR1 SGHTA, CDR2 FQGTGA. The CDR3 coding sequence is TGTGCCAGCACCCAAGGACAAGTGGCAGATACGCAGTATTTT. This gives the protein CASTQGQVADTQYF.

The V call is TRBV19, the J call TRBJ2-7; TRBD1 might be the D (7 bases). This CDR3 has 15 amino acids. Deletions cut 4 bases from V and 3 bases from J, with 16 bases between. Germline lookup yields CDR1 LNHDA and CDR2 SQIVND (reference sequence). CDR3 nucleotides: TGTGCCAGTAGTACGCAGACAGGGAGGCGCTACGAGCAGTACTTC. The encoded protein is CASSTQTGRRYEQYF.

CDR3 nucleotides: TGTGCCAGCAGTTTTATTCCGGCTGGAAACACCATATATTTT. Encoded protein: CASSFIPAGNTIYF. The gene calls are TRBV28 and TRBJ1-3, with D hard to call. V lost 3 bases, J lost 2 bases, and 8 bases lay in between. Germline values: CDR1 MDHEN, CDR2 SYDVKM. This CDR3 comprises 14 residues.

The chain couples TRBV11-2 to TRBJ2-1, with D tentatively TRBD2 (5 bases). CDR3 length: 16 amino acids. Germline V lookup: CDR1 SGHAT, CDR2 FQNNGV. Trimming took off 0 bases at V and 0 bases at J, with 9 bases between the two ends. The CDR3 sequence is CASSLERDPSYNEQFF. As DNA, the CDR3 is TGTGCCAGCAGCTTAGAACGGGATCCCTCCTACAATGAGCAGTTCTTC.

The chain is built from TRBV18 and TRBJ2-1, with 10 nucleotides matching TRBD2. This CDR3 is built from 16 residues. CDR1 and CDR2 (germline): KGHSH, LQKENI. The V gene end was trimmed by 3 bases and the J gene end by 1 base; junction bases not matched to a gene: 3. CDR3 sequence (DNA): TGTGCCAGCTCACCCTGGACTAGCGGATCCTACAATGAGCAGTTCTTC. This encodes CASSPWTSGSYNEQFF.

This chain connects TRBV10-3 to TRBJ2-7; 10 bases line up with TRBD2. The germline V gene encodes CDR1 ENHRY and CDR2 SYGVKD. Losses at the gene ends were 6 bases for V and 0 bases for J; bases not matched to a gene: 5. The CDR3 length is 15 residues. DNA for the CDR3: TGTGCCATCAGGCCAGCGGGAGGGTCCTCCTACGAGCAGTACTTC. This sequence encodes CAIRPAGGSSYEQYF.

The chain combines TRBV7-3 with TRBJ2-1; TRBD1 agrees at 10 bases. The germline CDR1 and CDR2 sequences are SGHTA and FQGTGA. CDR3 size: 20 residues. V lost 6 bases, J lost 5 bases, and 22 bases stayed unmatched. CDR3 in amino acids: CASRDRTGGLAGSPHNEQFF. The CDR3 DNA is TGTGCCAGCAGGGATAGGACAGGGGGGTTAGCGGGGAGCCCCCACAATGAGCAGTTCTTC.

CDR3 in amino acids: CASSTQGKNTEAFF. CDR3 nucleotide sequence: TGCGCCAGCAGCACCCAGGGGAAGAACACTGAAGCTTTCTTT. This rearrangement joins TRBV5-1 to TRBJ1-1, with D possibly being TRBD1 (6 bases). The CDR3 is 14 amino acids. Trimming removed 4 bases at V and 1 base at J, with 11 bases between. Germline CDR1 SGHRS, CDR2 YFSETQ.

This chain links TRBV23-1 with TRBJ2-1; D is unresolved. TRBV23-1 counts as an open reading frame of uncertain function. V shed 3 bases and J shed 6 bases, with 21 bases lying between them. CDR3 length: 17 residues. CDR3 loop: CASSHEPLLMVCNEQFF. The DNA of the CDR3 is TGCGCCAGCAGTCACGAGCCGCTCTTGATGGTTTGCAATGAGCAGTTCTTC.

The J gene is TRBJ1-6, the V gene TRBV6-5; 9 bases are a match to TRBD1. Trimming took 0 bases from V and 9 from J; bases not matched to a gene: 3. CDR3 size: 15 residues. The germline CDR1 and CDR2 sequences are MNHEY and SVGAGI. The CDR3 is CASSYSGTGTSPLHF. In DNA form, the CDR3 reads TGTGCCAGCAGTTACTCAGGGACAGGGACTTCACCCCTCCACTTT.

The chain couples TRBV4-2 to TRBJ1-2, with 9 nucleotides matching TRBD1. The V gene end was trimmed by 1 base and the J gene end by 6 bases; junction bases not matched to a gene: 6. In germline, CDR1 is LGHNA, CDR2 YNFKEQ. The CDR3 sequence is 15 residues long. The DNA for the CDR3 is TGTGCCAGCAGCCAAGGTACGGGACAGGGAAATGGCTACACCTTC. Its translation is CASSQGTGQGNGYTF.

The chain uses TRBV4-3 and TRBJ2-3, with a weak D call TRBD2 (6 bases). This CDR3 is built from 16 residues. Trimming removed 0 bases at V and 6 bases at J, with 16 bases between. Germline CDR1 is LGHNA and CDR2 is YSLEER. The CDR3, as DNA: TGCGCCAGCAGCCAAGATCGGGCTAGCGAGCCGGATACGCAGTATTTT. Its protein is CASSQDRASEPDTQYF.

The gene calls are TRBV5-1 and TRBJ2-3; D is unresolved. Germline V lookup: CDR1 SGHRS, CDR2 YFSETQ. Trimming left V 1 base short and J 1 base short, with 10 bases between. CDR3 length: 15 amino acids. The CDR3 nucleotides read TGCGCCAGCAGCTTGACAGCCGCTGGCACAGATACGCAGTATTTT. Translated: CASSLTAAGTDTQYF. The full variable domain, in which reference TRBV5-1 and TRBJ2-3 provide the parts outside the CDR3, is KAGVTQTPRYLIKTRGQQVTLSCSPISGHRSVSWYQQTPGQGLQFLFEYFSETQRNKGNFPGRFSGRQFSNSRSEMNVSTLELGDSALYLCASSLTAAGTDTQYFGPGTRLTVL.

The J gene is TRBJ2-7, the V gene TRBV7-2, with D possibly being TRBD1 (6 bases). V was trimmed by 5 bases and J by 2 bases, leaving 16 bases between them. The CDR3 totals 15 residues. CDR1 SGHTA and CDR2 FQGNSA come from the germline V gene. The CDR3 here is CASSPPQGSTYEQYF. CDR3 DNA: TGTGCCAGCAGCCCCCCGCAGGGGAGCACCTACGAGCAGTACTTC.

This rearrangement joins TRBV6-5 to TRBJ2-3; 7 nucleotides match TRBD1. Trimming at V came to 6 bases and at J to 10 bases, leaving 10 bases not matched to a gene. The CDR3 has 13 residues. Germline assignment: CDR1 MNHEY and CDR2 SVGAGI. This chain's CDR3 is CASSLGTQGSQYF. The CDR3 DNA sequence: TGTGCCAGCAGCCTAGGTACACAGGGGTCGCAGTATTTT.

This clone appeared once. The chain is built from TRBV18 and TRBJ1-2, with a tentative D call TRBD1 (5 bases). The germline CDR1 and CDR2 sequences are KGHSH and LQKENI. V was trimmed by 5 bases and J by 3 bases, leaving 10 bases between them. The CDR3 spans 13 residues. CDR3 nucleotides: TGTGCCAGCTCAACCCCGACAGACTATGGCTACACCTTC. Amino acid sequence: CASSTPTDYGYTF.

The V gene is TRBV7-9, the J gene TRBJ2-2; 7 nucleotides match TRBD1. The length of the CDR3 is 14 residues. Germline V CDR1 and CDR2: SEHNR, FQNEAQ (reference sequence). The V segment lost 5 bases and the J segment 7 bases; nucleotides outside the gene matches: 7. The CDR3 spells CASSLGQPLGELFF. The CDR3 DNA reads TGTGCCAGCAGCCTGGGACAGCCCCTCGGGGAGCTGTTTTTT.

V gene TRBV5-1 combines with J gene TRBJ2-2, with 7 bases fitting TRBD1. V lost 7 bases and J lost 0; bases outside the gene matches: 6. Per the germline V gene, CDR1 is SGHRS and CDR2 is YFSETQ. The CDR3 consists of 15 residues. CDR3 region: CASGPGQSNTGELFF. The DNA for the CDR3 is TGCGCCAGCGGTCCGGGACAGTCGAACACCGGGGAGCTGTTTTTT.

This clone was observed a single time. CDR3 sequence reads: CASSDPGQGGEKLFF. The DNA of the CDR3 is TGTGCCAGCAGTGATCCGGGACAGGGGGGCGAAAAACTGTTTTTT. The chain links TRBV2 to TRBJ1-4; the match to TRBD1 covers 11 bases. The CDR3 loop spans 15 amino acids. Germline assignment: CDR1 SNHLY and CDR2 FYNNEI. J was trimmed by 8 bases and V by 3 bases; bases with no gene match: 5. The full variable domain, its missing parts supplied by reference TRBV2 and TRBJ1-4, is EPEVTQTPSHQVTQMGQEVILRCVPISNHLYFYWYRQILGQKVEFLVSFYNNEISEKSEIFDDQFSVERPDGSNFTLKIRSTKLEDSAMYFCASSDPGQGGEKLFFGSGTQLSVL.

The CDR3 DNA sequence: TGTGCCAGCAGCCAAGACGGGAGTTTAGGGGTCAGTGAGCAGTTCTTC. Protein sequence: CASSQDGSLGVSEQFF. The gene calls are TRBV3-1 (or the pseudogene TRBV3-2) and TRBJ2-1; maybe TRBD2 (6 bases). In germline, CDR1 is LGHDT, CDR2 YNNKEL (reference sequence). The CDR3 covers 16 residues. V was trimmed by 0 bases and J by 9 bases, leaving 18 bases between them.

V is TRBV7-6 and J is TRBJ1-6; no clear D gene. With 4 bases removed from V and 10 bases from J, the gap between germline ends came to 20 bases. This CDR3 contains 16 residues. Germline values: CDR1 SGHVS, CDR2 FNYEAQ. The CDR3 spells CASSSLTTGSGSPLHF. The CDR3 DNA reads as TGTGCCAGCAGCTCATTGACTACTGGAAGCGGGTCACCCCTCCACTTT.

This clone turned up a few times. This sequence joins TRBV14 and TRBJ1-1, with 7 bases lining up with TRBD1. In germline, CDR1 is SGHDN, CDR2 FVKESK. V was pared by 5 bases and J by 1 base, with 7 bases of the junction left unmatched. The CDR3 is 15 amino acids. CDR3 nucleotide sequence: TGTGCCAGCAGCGTATTGACAGGGTCGAACACTGAAGCTTTCTTT. This codes for CASSVLTGSNTEAFF.

The chain carries TRBV4-2 and TRBJ2-7; the match to TRBD2 covers 7 bases. Germline CDR1 reads LGHNA; CDR2 reads YNFKEQ. There are 18 residues in the CDR3. V was pared by 3 bases and J by 0 bases, with 14 bases of the junction left unmatched. The CDR3: CASSHPSSGVGYSYEQYF. DNA of the CDR3: TGTGCCAGCAGCCATCCCTCTAGCGGAGTCGGATACTCCTACGAGCAGTACTTC.

The chain carries TRBV9 and TRBJ1-4, with D possibly matching TRBD1 (6 bases). The ends were cut back, 4 bases at V and 8 bases at J, with 15 bases in the middle. The V gene's germline CDR1 is SGDLS and CDR2 YYNGEE. The CDR3 loop spans 14 amino acids. DNA of the CDR3: TGTGCCAGCAGCCCCCGCGGGGGCTACGAAAAACTGTTTTTT. It is translated as CASSPRGGYEKLFF. Full variable domain (remainder filled in from reference TRBV9 and TRBJ1-4): DSGVTQTPKHLITATGQRVTLRCSPRSGDLSVYWYQQSLDQGLQFLIQYYNGEERAKGNILERFSAQQFPDLHSELNLSSLELGDSALYFCASSPRGGYEKLFFGSGTQLSVL.